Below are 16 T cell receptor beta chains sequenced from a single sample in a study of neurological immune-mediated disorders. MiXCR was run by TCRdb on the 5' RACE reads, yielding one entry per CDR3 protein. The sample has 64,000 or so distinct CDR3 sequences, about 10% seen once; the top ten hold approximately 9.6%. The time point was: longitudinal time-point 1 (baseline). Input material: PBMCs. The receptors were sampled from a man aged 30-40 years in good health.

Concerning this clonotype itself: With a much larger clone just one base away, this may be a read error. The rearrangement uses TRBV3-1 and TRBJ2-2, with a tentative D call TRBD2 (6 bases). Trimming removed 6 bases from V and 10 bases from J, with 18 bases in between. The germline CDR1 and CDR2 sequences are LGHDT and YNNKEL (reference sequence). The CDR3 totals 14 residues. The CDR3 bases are TGTGCCAGCAGGTTTGGCGGGACCGGCGTGGAGCTGTTTTTT. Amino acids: CASRFGGTGVELFF.

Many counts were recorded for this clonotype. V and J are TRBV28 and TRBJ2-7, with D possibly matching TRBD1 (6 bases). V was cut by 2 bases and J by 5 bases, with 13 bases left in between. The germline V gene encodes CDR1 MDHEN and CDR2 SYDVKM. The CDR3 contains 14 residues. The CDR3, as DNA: TGTGCCAGCAGTTTAATAGCAGGGGATCACGAGCAGTACTTC. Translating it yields CASSLIAGDHEQYF.

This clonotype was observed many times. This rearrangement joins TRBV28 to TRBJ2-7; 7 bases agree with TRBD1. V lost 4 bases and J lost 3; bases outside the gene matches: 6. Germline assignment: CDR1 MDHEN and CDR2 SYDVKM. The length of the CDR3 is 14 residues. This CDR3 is CASSSLTGYYEQYF. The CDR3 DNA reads TGTGCCAGCAGTTCTCTGACAGGGTACTACGAGCAGTACTTC.

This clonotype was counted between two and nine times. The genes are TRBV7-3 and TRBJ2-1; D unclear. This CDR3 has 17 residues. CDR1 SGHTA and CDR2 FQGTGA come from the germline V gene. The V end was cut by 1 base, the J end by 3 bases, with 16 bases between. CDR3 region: CASSLNPSPVYYNEQFF. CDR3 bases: TGTGCCAGCAGCTTAAACCCTTCCCCTGTCTACTACAATGAGCAGTTCTTC. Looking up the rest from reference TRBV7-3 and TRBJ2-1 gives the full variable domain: GAGVSQTPSNKVTEKGKYVELRCDPISGHTALYWYRQSLGQGPEFLIYFQGTGAADDSGLPNDRFFAVRPEGSVSTLKIQRTERGDSAVYLCASSLNPSPVYYNEQFFGPGTRLTVL.

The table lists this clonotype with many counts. The CDR3 DNA reads as TGTGCCAGCAGCCCCAGGGGGCTTCAAGGAGAAAAACTGTTTTTT. Amino acid sequence: CASSPRGLQGEKLFF. The J gene is TRBJ1-4, the V gene TRBV6-2 or TRBV6-3, with TRBD1 matching over 8 bases. V was clipped by 6 bases and J by 8 bases; unmatched bases: 11. Germline lookup yields CDR1 MNHEY and CDR2 SVGEGT. The CDR3 length is 15 residues.

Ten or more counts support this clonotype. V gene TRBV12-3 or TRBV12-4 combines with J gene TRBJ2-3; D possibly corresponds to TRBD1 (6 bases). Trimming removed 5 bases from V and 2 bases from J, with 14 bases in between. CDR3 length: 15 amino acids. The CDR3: CASSRRDTYTDTQYF. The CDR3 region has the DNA TGTGCCAGCAGTCGTCGGGACACTTACACAGATACGCAGTATTTT.

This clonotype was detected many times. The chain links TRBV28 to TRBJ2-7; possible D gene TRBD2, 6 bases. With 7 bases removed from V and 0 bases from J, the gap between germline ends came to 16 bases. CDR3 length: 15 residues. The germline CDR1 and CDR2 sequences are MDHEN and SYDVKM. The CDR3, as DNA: TGTGCCAGCATGGTGGGCGGAGGGAACTCCTACGAGCAGTACTTC. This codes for CASMVGGGNSYEQYF.

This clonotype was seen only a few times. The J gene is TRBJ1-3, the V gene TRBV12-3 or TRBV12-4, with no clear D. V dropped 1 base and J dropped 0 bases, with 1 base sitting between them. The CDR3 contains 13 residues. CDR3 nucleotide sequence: TGTGCCAGCAGTTTAGTCTCTGGAAACACCATATATTTT. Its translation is CASSLVSGNTIYF.

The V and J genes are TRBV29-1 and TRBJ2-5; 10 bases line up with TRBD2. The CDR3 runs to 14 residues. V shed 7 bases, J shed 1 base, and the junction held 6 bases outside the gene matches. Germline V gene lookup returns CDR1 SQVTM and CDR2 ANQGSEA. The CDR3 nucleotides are TGCAGCGGTGCTAGCGGGAGTGGCCAAGAGACCCAGTACTTC. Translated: CSGASGSGQETQYF.

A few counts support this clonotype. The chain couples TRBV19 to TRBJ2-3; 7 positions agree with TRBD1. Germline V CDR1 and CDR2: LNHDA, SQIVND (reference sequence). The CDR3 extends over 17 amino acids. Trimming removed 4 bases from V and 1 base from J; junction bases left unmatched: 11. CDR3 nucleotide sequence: TGTGCCAGTAGTAGTCGACGGTGGGGGACAGGCACAGATACGCAGTATTTT. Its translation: CASSSRRWGTGTDTQYF.

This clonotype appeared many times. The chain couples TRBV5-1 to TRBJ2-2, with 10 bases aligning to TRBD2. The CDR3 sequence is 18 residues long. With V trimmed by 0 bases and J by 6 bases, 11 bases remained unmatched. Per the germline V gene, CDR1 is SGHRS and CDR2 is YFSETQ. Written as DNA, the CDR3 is TGCGCCAGCAGCTTGGACCTAGCGGGAGTGTCGTTGGCCGGGGAGCTGTTTTTT. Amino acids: CASSLDLAGVSLAGELFF. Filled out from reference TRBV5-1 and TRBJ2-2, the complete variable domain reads KAGVTQTPRYLIKTRGQQVTLSCSPISGHRSVSWYQQTPGQGLQFLFEYFSETQRNKGNFPGRFSGRQFSNSRSEMNVSTLELGDSALYLCASSLDLAGVSLAGELFFGEGSRLTVL.

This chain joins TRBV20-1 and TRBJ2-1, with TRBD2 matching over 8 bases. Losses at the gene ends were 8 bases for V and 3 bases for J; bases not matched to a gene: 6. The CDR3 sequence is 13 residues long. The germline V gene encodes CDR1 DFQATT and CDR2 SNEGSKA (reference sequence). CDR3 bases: TGCAGTAAACTAGCGGATAACTACAATGAGCAGTTCTTC. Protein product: CSKLADNYNEQFF.

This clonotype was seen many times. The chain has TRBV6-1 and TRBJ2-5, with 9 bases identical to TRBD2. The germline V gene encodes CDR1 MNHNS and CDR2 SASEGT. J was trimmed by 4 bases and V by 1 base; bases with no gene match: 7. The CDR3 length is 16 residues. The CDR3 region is CASSEGSGSGGETQYF. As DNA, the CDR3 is TGTGCCAGCAGTGAAGGTAGCGGGAGCGGGGGAGAGACCCAGTACTTC.

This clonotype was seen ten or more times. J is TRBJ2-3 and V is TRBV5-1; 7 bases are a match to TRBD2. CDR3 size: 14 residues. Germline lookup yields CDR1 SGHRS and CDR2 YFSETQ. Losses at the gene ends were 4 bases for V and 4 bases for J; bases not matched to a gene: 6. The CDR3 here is CASSRAGLADTQYF. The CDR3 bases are TGCGCCAGCAGCCGAGCGGGATTGGCAGATACGCAGTATTTT.

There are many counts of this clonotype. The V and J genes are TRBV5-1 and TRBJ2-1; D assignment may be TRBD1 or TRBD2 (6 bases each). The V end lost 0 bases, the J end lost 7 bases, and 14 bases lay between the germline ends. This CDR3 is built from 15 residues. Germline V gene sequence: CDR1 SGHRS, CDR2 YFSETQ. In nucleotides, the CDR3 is TGCGCCAGCAGCTTGGGGGGGGCGGGAAGGAATGAGCAGTTCTTC. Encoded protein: CASSLGGAGRNEQFF.

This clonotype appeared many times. CDR3 nucleotides: TGCAGTGCTAGGGGGACTAGCGGTCAAGAGACCCAGTACTTC. This encodes CSARGTSGQETQYF. The chain recombines TRBV20-1 with TRBJ2-5; 11 nucleotides match TRBD2. Per the germline V gene, CDR1 is DFQATT and CDR2 is SNEGSKA (reference sequence). The J segment lost 2 bases and the V segment lost 3 bases, leaving 2 bases of the junction unmatched. CDR3 length: 14 amino acids.